This T cell receptor (beta chain) was observed in a study of molecular identifiers for immune sequencing clone quantification. From the PCR reads, TCRdb called clonotypes with MiXCR, one entry per CDR3 protein. The profile shows 35,000 or so distinct CDR3 sequences, about 18% of them singletons. In this sample, this clonotype turned up many times. Trimming took off 1 base at V and 1 base at J, with 7 bases between the two ends. Germline lookup yields CDR1 MGHDK and CDR2 SYGVNS. The CDR3 covers 14 residues. Using 10%, 30% or 50% RNA, naive CD8 libraries were derived from around 20,000 to 990,000 sorted cells. For naive CD8 T cells, sorting used the CD8+CD4-CCR7+CD45RA+ phenotype.

This clonotype was sampled from a human donor in good health. Some libraries in this study had Jurkat cell RNA spiked in. The source material was naive CD8+ T cells from blood, with Jurkat cell RNA spiked in. Specified subset: FACS-sorted CD8+CD4-CCR7+CD45RA+ naive T cells. This chain connects TRBV25-1 to TRBJ2-5; D is unresolved. CDR3 DNA: TGTGCCAGCAGTGAATTTAAGACCCAAGAGACCCAGTACTTC. Protein: CASSEFKTQETQYF. The whole variable domain, remainder taken from reference TRBV25-1 and TRBJ2-5, is EADIYQTPRYLVIGTGKKITLECSQTMGHDKMYWYQQDPGMELHLIHYSYGVNSTEKGDLSSESTVSRIRTEHFPLTLESARPSHTSQYLCASSEFKTQETQYFGPGTRLLVL.